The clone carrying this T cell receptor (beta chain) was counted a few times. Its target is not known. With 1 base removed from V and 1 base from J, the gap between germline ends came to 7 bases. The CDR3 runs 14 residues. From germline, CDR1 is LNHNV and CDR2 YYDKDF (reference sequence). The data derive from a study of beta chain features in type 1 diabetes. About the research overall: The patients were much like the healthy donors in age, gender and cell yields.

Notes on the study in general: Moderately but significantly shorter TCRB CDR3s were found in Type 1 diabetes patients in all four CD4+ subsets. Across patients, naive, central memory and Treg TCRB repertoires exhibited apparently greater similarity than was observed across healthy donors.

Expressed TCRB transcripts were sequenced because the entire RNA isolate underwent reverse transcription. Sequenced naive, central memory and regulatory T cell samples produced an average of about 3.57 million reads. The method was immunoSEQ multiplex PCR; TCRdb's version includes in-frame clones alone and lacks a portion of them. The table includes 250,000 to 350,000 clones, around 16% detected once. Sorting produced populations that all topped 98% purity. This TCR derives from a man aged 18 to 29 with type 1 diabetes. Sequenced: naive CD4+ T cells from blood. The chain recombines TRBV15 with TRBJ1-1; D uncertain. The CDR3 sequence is CATSRAIQNTEAFF. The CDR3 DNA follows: TGTGCCACCAGCAGAGCCATTCAGAACACTGAAGCTTTCTTT.